Listed below are T cell receptor beta chains from one sample, sequenced in a study of blood T cell repertoires in COVID-19. The repertoire was sequenced with immunoSEQ multiplex PCR; TCRdb's copy has only in-frame clones and lacks some. Altogether over 150,000 clones are present, over 60% being singletons, with the ten largest covering roughly 3.6%. The sequencing input was peripheral blood. The receptors derive from an elderly woman with acute or convalescent COVID-19. Each CDR3 is given with its conserved first and last residue. Expanded clones get a size class; other rows say once, few or many, or leave the size out.

TRBV18,once,TRBJ1-3,CASSPNSGDPISGNTIYF
TRBV19,few,TRBJ2-1,CASRPSGDEQFF
TRBV4-2,few,TRBJ2-2,CASSPGQGITGELFF
TRBV4-2,NA,TRBJ1-3,CASSDRTGHSSGNTIYF
TRBV21-1,NA,TRBJ1-1,CASSKGVVNTEAFF
TRBV5-3,once,TRBJ1-1,CARSYLRHCTEAFF
TRBV5-1,NA,TRBJ2-3,CASSFGDRDTDTQYF
TRBV6-2/TRBV6-3,NA,TRBJ1-2,CASSQTGYWNYGYTF
TRBV6-5,few,TRBJ1-2,CASSYGFGRGDGYTF
TRBV7-2,NA,TRBJ1-3,CASSLRGGEGNTIYF
TRBV5-6,NA,TRBJ1-1,CASSFLGYRDTEAFF
TRBV19,NA,TRBJ1-2,CASSTDRGAADGYTF
TRBV19,NA,TRBJ2-3,CASRAGFTDTQYF
TRBV6-5,few,TRBJ1-6,CASSSLIRTYNSPLHF
TRBV6-5,NA,TRBJ1-1,CASSHTGGSNTEAFF
TRBV6-6,many,TRBJ1-6,CASSPPRIGSSYNSPLHF
TRBV10-3,once,TRBJ2-3,CAISDSRQTDTQYF
TRBV12-3/TRBV12-4,NA,TRBJ2-3,CASRSTGEDTQYF
TRBV18,NA,TRBJ1-1,CASSPNPGGNTEAFF
TRBV18,NA,TRBJ2-2,CASSPPVSGRAVPGELFF
TRBV6-5,many,TRBJ1-2,CASSTPAANYGYTF
TRBV9,NA,TRBJ2-3,CASSVSSGTDTQYF
TRBV19,NA,TRBJ2-4,CASSLPGTGGPLDIQYF
TRBV12-3/TRBV12-4,NA,TRBJ2-1,CASSTTGGNEQFF
TRBV15,NA,TRBJ1-4,CATSRKIHGPNEKLFF
TRBV6-2/TRBV6-3,NA,TRBJ2-1,CASSYPREGGRPGEQFF
TRBV5-1,NA,TRBJ1-2,CASSSTGDHYGYTF
TRBV7-9,NA,TRBJ1-1,CASSHGTGLATEAFF
TRBV29-1,NA,TRBJ2-5,CSASTGGLETQYF
TRBV3-1/TRBV3-2,few,TRBJ1-1,CASSRRQGAGYTEAFF
TRBV7-2,few,TRBJ1-1,CASSQGSAEAFF
TRBV6-5,few,TRBJ1-5,CASSRTGNFGQPQHF
TRBV4-3,NA,TRBJ1-2,CASSQDPAGQNYGYTF
TRBV6-5,NA,TRBJ2-7,CASSYWDRATYEQYF
TRBV12-3/TRBV12-4,NA,TRBJ2-2,CASSQGATGELFF
TRBV6-5,NA,TRBJ1-3,CASSYSGQLSGNTIYF
TRBV3-1/TRBV3-2,NA,TRBJ2-7,CASSRTSGRAVDYEQYF
TRBV18,NA,TRBJ1-2,CASSPPGAAGGDGYTF
TRBV9,NA,TRBJ2-7,CASSGRQGGQYF
TRBV5-1,NA,TRBJ2-7,CASSSGQGSIYEQYF
TRBV6-5,NA,TRBJ1-3,CASSSPGNTIYF
TRBV7-2,NA,TRBJ1-1,CASSVSGGHTEAFF
TRBV21-1,many,TRBJ2-7,CASSKVAGAMSYEQYF
TRBV6-6,NA,TRBJ2-2,CASSYAGTLNTGELFF
TRBV6-5,NA,TRBJ2-5,CASSYSRSGVGVAQYF
TRBV9,NA,TRBJ2-5,CASSASGDQETQYF
TRBV9,NA,TRBJ1-2,CASSVAPSGQGEYGYTF
TRBV7-9,NA,TRBJ2-1,CASSLGTSGNNEQFF
TRBV11-2,NA,TRBJ2-2,CASSLDNPGLQRTGELFF
TRBV3-1/TRBV3-2,NA,TRBJ2-2,CASSQVLLRGGGNTGELFF
TRBV18,few,TRBJ2-5,CASLGRTQETQYF